The 17 T cell receptor beta chains below come from one sample, sequenced in a study of T cell clonotyping in hematopoietic cell transplantation. The data were produced by immunoSEQ multiplex PCR, yet TCRdb's version contains in-frame clones alone and is incomplete. The sample yields about 6,300 clones, roughly 78% seen once. This sample comprised peripheral blood mononuclear cells, obtained 180 days after allogeneic stem cell transplant. All receptors derive from a male patient aged 70 to 80 who had an allogeneic stem cell transplant from an unrelated donor, so T cells may come from the graft donor. Some clones in this sample may be carry-over from other donors' samples.

The chain couples TRBV25-1 to TRBJ2-3, with D possibly TRBD1 on 6 matching bases. Germline lookup yields CDR1 MGHDK and CDR2 SYGVNS. CDR3 length: 16 residues. V was clipped by 2 bases and J by 4 bases, with 16 bases between them. As DNA, the CDR3 is TGTGCCAGCAGTGAAGGGGGCAGGGGATTTGCAGATACGCAGTATTTT. This encodes CASSEGGRGFADTQYF.

The J gene is TRBJ2-7, the V gene TRBV28; possible D gene TRBD2, 7 bases. V was cut by 2 bases and J by 6 bases, with 14 bases left in between. The germline V gene has CDR1 MDHEN and CDR2 SYDVKM. The CDR3 is 14 residues long. This chain's CDR3 is CASSLRWEGGEQYF. The DNA for the CDR3 is TGTGCCAGCAGTTTAAGGTGGGAGGGGGGCGAGCAGTACTTC.

This sequence joins TRBV12-5 and TRBJ2-2; D not certain. The CDR3 runs 15 residues. CDR1 is LGHNT, CDR2 FRNRAP, per germline. Trimming took 3 bases from V and 0 from J, leaving 8 bases between them. CDR3 nucleotide sequence: TGTGCTAGTGGTTTAGGTCAGGCGAACACCGGGGAGCTGTTTTTT. Amino acids: CASGLGQANTGELFF.

In its sample, this clone was seen a few times. The CDR3 region is CATGTGGDTGELFF. The DNA of the CDR3 is TGTGCCACCGGGACAGGGGGCGACACCGGGGAGCTGTTTTTT. The chain uses TRBV10-3 and TRBJ2-2; 12 nucleotides align to TRBD1. CDR3 size: 14 residues. Germline-derived CDR1 and CDR2 are ENHRY and SYGVKD. The trim removed 10 bases at V and 3 bases at J, leaving 3 bases unmatched.

This rearrangement joins TRBV5-1 to TRBJ2-1; D remains unclear. The CDR3 extends over 15 amino acids. Trimming left V 1 base short and J 5 bases short, with 13 bases between. Germline CDR1 SGHRS, CDR2 YFSETQ. The CDR3 loop reads CASSLSNGADNEQFF. Written as DNA, the CDR3 is TGCGCCAGCAGCTTGAGTAACGGCGCGGACAATGAGCAGTTCTTC.

The chain has TRBV6-5 and TRBJ1-5; D possibly corresponds to TRBD1 (6 bases). The CDR3 sequence is 14 residues long. Germline V gives CDR1 MNHEY, CDR2 SVGAGI. V shed 6 bases and J shed 2 bases, with 11 bases lying between them. The CDR3 protein is CASRTGMGNQPQHF. The CDR3 nucleotides read TGTGCCAGCAGAACAGGGATGGGCAATCAGCCCCAGCATTTT.

CDR3 protein: CAISGVGNEQYF. Here the CDR3 DNA reads TGTGCCATCAGTGGGGTAGGGAACGAGCAGTACTTC. This chain connects TRBV10-3 to TRBJ2-7; D uncertain. Trimming cost V 4 bases and J 5 bases, with 9 bases left between them. The V gene's germline CDR1 is ENHRY and CDR2 SYGVKD. CDR3 length equals 12 residues.

This rearrangement joins TRBV4-2 to TRBJ1-5; D perhaps matches TRBD1 (5 bases). The CDR3 is 16 residues long. The V and J ends lost 4 bases and 5 bases respectively, with 18 bases between them. CDR1 is LGHNA, CDR2 YNFKEQ, per germline. The CDR3 spells CASSPLGASGDQPQHF. CDR3 nucleotide sequence: TGTGCCAGCAGCCCGCTAGGGGCCAGTGGGGATCAGCCCCAGCATTTT.

The chain couples TRBV4-2 to TRBJ2-5; 8 bases agree with TRBD1. Losses at the gene ends were 1 base for V and 2 bases for J; bases not matched to a gene: 3. Germline V gene lookup returns CDR1 LGHNA and CDR2 YNFKEQ. The CDR3 contains 15 residues. In DNA, the CDR3 is TGTGCCAGCAGCCAAGCACGGACAGGGCAAGAGACCCAGTACTTC. Translating gives CASSQARTGQETQYF.

This clone has only one observation. This rearrangement joins TRBV9 to TRBJ1-1; no clear D gene. Germline-derived CDR1 and CDR2 are SGDLS and YYNGEE. The CDR3 runs 16 residues. Trimming left V 2 bases short and J 0 bases short, with 14 bases between. The CDR3 nucleotides read TGTGCCAGCAGCGTGACTCGGCAGAGCATGAACACTGAAGCTTTCTTT. Translation gives CASSVTRQSMNTEAFF.

The chain has TRBV5-6 and TRBJ2-2; D is undetermined. V lost 1 base and J lost 6, with 16 bases in between. Per the germline V gene, CDR1 is SGHDT and CDR2 is YYEEEE. The CDR3 loop spans 16 amino acids. The CDR3 loop is CASSLMQWGNSGELFF. As DNA, the CDR3 is TGTGCCAGCAGCTTGATGCAGTGGGGTAACTCCGGGGAGCTGTTTTTT.

There are a few counts of this clone. The chain combines TRBV6-5 with TRBJ2-5, with 8 bases fitting TRBD2. The CDR3 contains 16 residues. Unmatched junction bases numbered 3, after V lost 0 bases and J lost 0 bases. In germline, CDR1 is MNHEY, CDR2 SVGAGI. The CDR3 sequence is CASSYSIAGNQETQYF. The CDR3 DNA sequence: TGTGCCAGCAGTTACTCTATAGCGGGGAACCAAGAGACCCAGTACTTC.

Here the CDR3 DNA reads TGTGCCAGCAGTGACCGACTAGCGCGTAACCCTACGCAGCAGTACTTC. Translating it yields CASSDRLARNPTQQYF. This chain joins TRBV27 and TRBJ2-7, with 8 bases fitting TRBD2. V lost 5 bases and J lost 8; bases outside the gene matches: 17. The CDR3 spans 16 residues. Germline V gene sequence: CDR1 MNHEY, CDR2 SMNVEV (reference sequence).

This chain links TRBV27 with TRBJ2-1, with TRBD2 matching over 8 bases. With 7 bases clipped from V and 7 bases from J, the junction kept 9 bases outside the gene matches. Germline V gene lookup returns CDR1 MNHEY and CDR2 SMNVEV (reference sequence). The CDR3 covers 14 residues. CDR3 coding DNA: TGTGCCAGCACGACGAGCGGGAGTAGAAATGAGCAGTTCTTC. Translating gives CASTTSGSRNEQFF.

V usage is TRBV27 and J usage is TRBJ2-1, with 8 bases fitting TRBD2. Germline V gene lookup returns CDR1 MNHEY and CDR2 SMNVEV (reference sequence). V lost 1 base, J lost 13 bases, and 15 bases stayed unmatched. The CDR3 spans 16 residues. CDR3 amino acids: CASSLWGSGDFLGQFF. CDR3 nucleotide sequence: TGTGCCAGCAGTTTATGGGGTAGCGGGGACTTTTTGGGACAGTTCTTC.

CDR3 nucleotides: TGTGCCAGCAACCTTTACGGTGGGGAAAAACTGTTTTTT. It is translated as CASNLYGGEKLFF. The V and J genes are TRBV4-2 and TRBJ1-4, with no clear D. Trimming pared 7 bases from V and 8 bases from J, leaving 14 bases between. This CDR3 is 13 amino acids long. CDR1 and CDR2 from the germline V gene are LGHNA and YNFKEQ.

This chain connects TRBV28 to TRBJ1-2; D call uncertain. CDR1 is MDHEN and CDR2 is SYDVKM in the germline V gene. V was cut by 5 bases and J by 8 bases, with 12 bases left in between. The CDR3 runs 12 residues. The CDR3 DNA sequence: TGTGCCAGCAGTGTAGGGCTTTTAGGCTACACCTTC. This codes for CASSVGLLGYTF.